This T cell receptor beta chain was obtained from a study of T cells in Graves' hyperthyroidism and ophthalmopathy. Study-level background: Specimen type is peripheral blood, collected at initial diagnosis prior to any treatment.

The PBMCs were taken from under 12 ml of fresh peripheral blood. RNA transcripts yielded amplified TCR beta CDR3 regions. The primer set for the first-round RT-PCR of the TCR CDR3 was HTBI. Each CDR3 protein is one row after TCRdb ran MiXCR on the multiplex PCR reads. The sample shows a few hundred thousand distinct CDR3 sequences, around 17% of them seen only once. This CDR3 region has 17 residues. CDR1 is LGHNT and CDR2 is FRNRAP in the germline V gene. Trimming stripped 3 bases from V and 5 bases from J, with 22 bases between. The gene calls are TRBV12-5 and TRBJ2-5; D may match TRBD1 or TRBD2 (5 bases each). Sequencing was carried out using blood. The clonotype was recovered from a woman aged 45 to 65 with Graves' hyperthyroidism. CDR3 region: CASGFYGAEVRRETQYF. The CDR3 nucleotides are TGTGCTAGTGGTTTTTACGGGGCCGAAGTGAGACGCGAGACCCAGTACTTC.